The rows below give T cell receptor beta chains drawn from one sample of a study of CD8+CD57+ T cells in acquired aplastic anemia. Each CDR3 protein is one row after TCRdb ran MiXCR on the reads. This sample has some 150,000 distinct CDR3 sequences, with about 40% found just once. The source material was sorted CD4+, CD8+, or CD8+CD57+ T cells (not recorded which) from PBMCs. These receptors were taken from a human donor in good health, serving as a control. Each CDR3 is given with its conserved first and last residue. Each record gives: clone size, V gene, D gene, J gene, CDR3 protein, CDR3 DNA. D genes are given only for firm matches. Some rows mark clone size as missing; the rest say once, few, many or name a class of expanded clone.

abundance: -
v_gene: TRBV5-1
d_gene: TRBD1
j_gene: TRBJ2-3
CDR3aa: CASSPGEDRGTDTQYF
CDR3nt: TGCGCCAGCAGCCCCGGGGAGGACAGGGGAACAGATACGCAGTATTTT

abundance: -
v_gene: TRBV5-1
d_gene: -
j_gene: TRBJ1-3
CDR3aa: CASSYSTQHISGNTIYF
CDR3nt: TGCGCCAGCAGCTATTCTACCCAGCATATCTCTGGAAACACCATATATTTT

abundance: many
v_gene: TRBV12-3/TRBV12-4
d_gene: -
j_gene: TRBJ2-7
CDR3aa: CASSLGQGPYEQYF
CDR3nt: TGTGCCAGCAGTTTAGGTCAGGGTCCCTACGAGCAGTACTTC

abundance: -
v_gene: TRBV18
d_gene: TRBD1
j_gene: TRBJ2-1
CDR3aa: CASSPGQGATNEQFF
CDR3nt: TGTGCCAGCTCCCCGGGACAGGGGGCTACAAATGAGCAGTTCTTC

abundance: many
v_gene: TRBV20-1
d_gene: TRBD2
j_gene: TRBJ2-1
CDR3aa: CSARWGGGNEQFF
CDR3nt: TGCAGTGCTCGGTGGGGGGGAGGGAATGAGCAGTTCTTC

abundance: -
v_gene: TRBV11-2
d_gene: TRBD2
j_gene: TRBJ2-1
CDR3aa: CASSHALLAGSDNEQFF
CDR3nt: TGTGCCAGCAGCCACGCCCTACTAGCGGGGAGTGACAATGAGCAGTTCTTC

abundance: -
v_gene: TRBV7-3
d_gene: -
j_gene: TRBJ2-7
CDR3aa: CASSSSGFEQYF
CDR3nt: TGTGCCAGCAGCTCATCGGGCTTCGAGCAGTACTTC

abundance: many
v_gene: TRBV19
d_gene: TRBD1
j_gene: TRBJ1-2
CDR3aa: CASSPSGQGGYGYTF
CDR3nt: TGTGCCAGTAGTCCCTCGGGACAGGGCGGCTATGGCTACACCTTC

abundance: many
v_gene: TRBV20-1
d_gene: -
j_gene: TRBJ2-7
CDR3aa: CSADGGLNRAEQYF
CDR3nt: TGCAGTGCCGACGGGGGGCTGAACAGGGCCGAGCAGTACTTC

abundance: -
v_gene: TRBV20-1
d_gene: TRBD2
j_gene: TRBJ2-3
CDR3aa: CSARDLGTSGDSDTQYF
CDR3nt: TGCAGTGCTAGAGATCTCGGGACTAGCGGGGACTCAGATACGCAGTATTTT

abundance: many
v_gene: TRBV5-1
d_gene: -
j_gene: TRBJ2-3
CDR3aa: CASSLAASPTDTQYF
CDR3nt: TGCGCCAGCAGCTTGGCCGCTAGCCCCACAGATACGCAGTATTTT

abundance: -
v_gene: TRBV7-9
d_gene: -
j_gene: TRBJ1-2
CDR3aa: CASSWGSLYGYTF
CDR3nt: TGTGCCAGCAGCTGGGGCAGCCTCTATGGCTACACCTTC

abundance: many
v_gene: TRBV5-1
d_gene: TRBD1
j_gene: TRBJ2-2
CDR3aa: CASSYRTGKSAGELFF
CDR3nt: TGCGCCAGCAGCTATCGGACAGGGAAGAGTGCCGGGGAGCTGTTTTTT

abundance: -
v_gene: TRBV7-3
d_gene: TRBD2
j_gene: TRBJ2-1
CDR3aa: CAGSKAGGDEQFF
CDR3nt: TGTGCCGGCAGCAAAGCGGGGGGCGATGAGCAGTTCTTC

abundance: few
v_gene: TRBV12-3/TRBV12-4
d_gene: TRBD2
j_gene: TRBJ2-5
CDR3aa: CASSPWAGEGLAGLFGQETQYF
CDR3nt: TGTGCCAGCAGCCCGTGGGCAGGGGAGGGACTAGCGGGTTTGTTCGGGCAAGAGACCCAGTACTTC

abundance: -
v_gene: TRBV10-1
d_gene: TRBD2
j_gene: TRBJ2-2
CDR3aa: CASSEAGVDTGELFF
CDR3nt: TGCGCCAGCAGTGAGGCGGGGGTGGACACCGGGGAGCTGTTTTTT

abundance: -
v_gene: TRBV19
d_gene: -
j_gene: TRBJ1-3
CDR3aa: CASSIAGNTIYF
CDR3nt: TGTGCCAGTAGTATAGCTGGAAACACCATATATTTT

abundance: few
v_gene: TRBV20-1
d_gene: TRBD2
j_gene: TRBJ2-5
CDR3aa: CSARVLAGGGRETQYF
CDR3nt: TGCAGTGCTAGAGTACTAGCGGGGGGAGGAAGAGAGACCCAGTACTTC

abundance: -
v_gene: TRBV7-2
d_gene: TRBD2
j_gene: TRBJ2-5
CDR3aa: CASSLWTSDQETQYF
CDR3nt: TGTGCCAGCAGCTTATGGACTAGCGACCAAGAGACCCAGTACTTC

abundance: -
v_gene: TRBV10-3
d_gene: TRBD1
j_gene: TRBJ2-5
CDR3aa: CAISESPRTGSQETQYF
CDR3nt: TGTGCCATCAGTGAGTCGCCCCGGACAGGGAGCCAAGAGACCCAGTACTTC

abundance: -
v_gene: TRBV2
d_gene: -
j_gene: TRBJ1-2
CDR3aa: CASSTRGVHGYTF
CDR3nt: TGTGCCAGCAGTACCCGGGGGGTTCATGGCTACACCTTC

abundance: -
v_gene: TRBV28
d_gene: TRBD1
j_gene: TRBJ2-2
CDR3aa: CASSPTGQGATGELFF
CDR3nt: TGTGCCAGCAGTCCGACCGGACAGGGGGCGACCGGGGAGCTGTTTTTT

abundance: many
v_gene: TRBV5-4
d_gene: TRBD1
j_gene: TRBJ2-7
CDR3aa: CASSRQGGSYEQYF
CDR3nt: TGTGCCAGCTCACGACAGGGGGGATCCTACGAGCAGTACTTC

abundance: -
v_gene: TRBV7-3
d_gene: TRBD2
j_gene: TRBJ2-3
CDR3aa: CACSSIRGGAYSTDTQYF
CDR3nt: TGTGCCTGCAGCTCAATTCGCGGGGGGGCCTATAGCACAGATACGCAGTATTTT

abundance: many
v_gene: TRBV25-1
d_gene: TRBD1
j_gene: TRBJ2-7
CDR3aa: CASSVLRQGNRDEQYF
CDR3nt: TGTGCCAGCAGCGTTCTCAGACAGGGAAATAGGGACGAGCAGTACTTC

abundance: many
v_gene: TRBV5-1
d_gene: -
j_gene: TRBJ2-3
CDR3aa: CASSMSITRKPTDTQYF
CDR3nt: TGCGCCAGCAGCATGAGTATCACCCGAAAACCCACAGATACGCAGTATTTT

abundance: -
v_gene: TRBV12-3/TRBV12-4
d_gene: TRBD1
j_gene: TRBJ1-1
CDR3aa: CASRPTGENTEAFF
CDR3nt: TGTGCCAGCAGACCGACAGGGGAAAACACTGAAGCTTTCTTT

abundance: -
v_gene: TRBV11-2
d_gene: TRBD1
j_gene: TRBJ2-1
CDR3aa: CTSSSVDRDDEQFF
CDR3nt: TGTACCAGCAGCTCAGTGGACAGGGACGATGAGCAGTTCTTC

abundance: medium-sized
v_gene: TRBV7-2
d_gene: -
j_gene: TRBJ1-2
CDR3aa: CASILTGTYGYTF
CDR3nt: TGTGCCAGCATACTGACAGGCACCTATGGCTACACCTTC

abundance: -
v_gene: TRBV30
d_gene: -
j_gene: TRBJ2-3
CDR3aa: CAWSAGYTDTQCF
CDR3nt: TGTGCCTGGAGTGCAGGGTACACAGATACGCAGTGTTTT

abundance: many
v_gene: TRBV9
d_gene: -
j_gene: TRBJ2-1
CDR3aa: CASSVVGGLGGSQFF
CDR3nt: TGTGCCAGCAGCGTAGTTGGTGGCCTAGGGGGTTCGCAGTTCTTC

abundance: -
v_gene: TRBV7-2
d_gene: -
j_gene: TRBJ2-5
CDR3aa: CASTLLQTWGETQYF
CDR3nt: TGTGCCAGCACTTTGCTACAGACCTGGGGGGAGACCCAGTACTTC

abundance: -
v_gene: TRBV18
d_gene: -
j_gene: TRBJ1-2
CDR3aa: CASSPAANYGYTF
CDR3nt: TGTGCCAGCTCACCAGCTGCTAACTATGGCTACACCTTC

abundance: -
v_gene: TRBV4-2
d_gene: -
j_gene: TRBJ1-2
CDR3aa: CASSLVQQKNYGYTF
CDR3nt: TGTGCCAGCAGCTTAGTGCAACAGAAGAACTATGGCTACACCTTC

abundance: -
v_gene: TRBV7-2
d_gene: -
j_gene: TRBJ2-5
CDR3aa: CASSLAPGGETQYF
CDR3nt: TGTGCCAGCAGCTTAGCCCCCGGAGGAGAGACCCAGTACTTC